The rows below give T cell receptor beta chains drawn from one sample of a study of cytomegalovirus exposure and HLA in healthy donors. Produced via immunoSEQ multiplex PCR; TCRdb's table is partial and in-frame only. The sample has some 140,000 clones, less than 85% seen once. Sample: PBMCs. These TCRs come from a woman aged 45 to 65 in good health and CMV-seropositive. The CDR3 runs from the conserved cysteine through the conserved F or W. Each record gives: clone size, J gene, D gene, V gene, CDR3 protein, CDR3 DNA. The D gene is left open where the match is weak. Rows may omit the clone size; those that give it use once, few, many or a size class.

clone size: NA; J gene: TRBJ1-4; D gene: NA; V gene: TRBV7-6; CDR3 protein: CASSLSRGEKLFF; CDR3 DNA: TGTGCCAGCAGCTTATCGAGAGGCGAAAAACTGTTTTTT
clone size: NA; J gene: TRBJ1-6; D gene: TRBD1; V gene: TRBV4-1; CDR3 protein: CASSQGGDRVYNSPLHF; CDR3 DNA: TGCGCCAGCAGCCAAGGAGGGGACAGGGTCTATAATTCACCCCTCCACTTT
clone size: NA; J gene: TRBJ2-2; D gene: NA; V gene: TRBV18; CDR3 protein: CASSPGRNTGELFF; CDR3 DNA: TGTGCCAGCTCACCGGGCAGGAACACCGGGGAGCTGTTTTTT
clone size: NA; J gene: TRBJ1-2; D gene: NA; V gene: TRBV18; CDR3 protein: CASSPLPLDTNYGYTF; CDR3 DNA: TGTGCCAGCTCACCGTTACCTTTAGACACCAACTATGGCTACACCTTC
clone size: NA; J gene: TRBJ2-1; D gene: NA; V gene: TRBV7-8; CDR3 protein: CASSLESWGTQYNEQFF; CDR3 DNA: TGTGCCAGCAGCTTAGAAAGCTGGGGGACACAGTACAATGAGCAGTTCTTC
clone size: NA; J gene: TRBJ1-5; D gene: NA; V gene: TRBV30; CDR3 protein: CAWRGPGNQPQHF; CDR3 DNA: TGTGCCTGGAGGGGGCCGGGTAATCAGCCCCAGCATTTT
clone size: NA; J gene: TRBJ2-2; D gene: NA; V gene: TRBV7-9; CDR3 protein: CASSLVVAGPYTGELFF; CDR3 DNA: TGTGCCAGCAGCTTAGTAGTCGCGGGGCCCTACACCGGGGAGCTGTTTTTT
clone size: NA; J gene: TRBJ1-2; D gene: NA; V gene: TRBV5-6; CDR3 protein: CASSLIAGGYTF; CDR3 DNA: TGTGCCAGCAGCTTGATAGCCGGTGGCTACACCTTC
clone size: NA; J gene: TRBJ1-1; D gene: NA; V gene: TRBV4-2; CDR3 protein: CASSQEGIGGAEAFF; CDR3 DNA: TGTGCCAGCAGCCAAGAAGGGATAGGGGGGGCTGAAGCTTTCTTT
clone size: NA; J gene: TRBJ2-2; D gene: NA; V gene: TRBV7-3; CDR3 protein: CASSSVRAGAGELFF; CDR3 DNA: TGTGCCAGCAGCTCCGTGCGGGCAGGGGCCGGGGAGCTGTTTTTT
clone size: NA; J gene: TRBJ2-1; D gene: NA; V gene: TRBV5-4; CDR3 protein: CASSLTPEITYNEQFF; CDR3 DNA: TGTGCCAGCAGCCTTACCCCAGAAATTACCTACAATGAGCAGTTCTTC
clone size: NA; J gene: TRBJ2-1; D gene: NA; V gene: TRBV7-9; CDR3 protein: CASSLLNEQFF; CDR3 DNA: TGTGCCAGCAGCTTACTCAATGAGCAGTTCTTC
clone size: NA; J gene: TRBJ2-1; D gene: NA; V gene: TRBV6-1; CDR3 protein: CASSENGGAPGNEQFF; CDR3 DNA: TGTGCCAGCAGTGAAAATGGGGGGGCGCCGGGCAATGAGCAGTTCTTC
clone size: NA; J gene: TRBJ1-2; D gene: NA; V gene: TRBV4-2; CDR3 protein: CASSQGLGSGYGYTF; CDR3 DNA: TGTGCCAGCAGCCAAGGGCTAGGATCGGGGTATGGCTACACCTTC
clone size: NA; J gene: TRBJ1-2; D gene: NA; V gene: TRBV28; CDR3 protein: CATTTAPREGYTF; CDR3 DNA: TGTGCCACCACGACAGCTCCCCGGGAGGGCTACACCTTC
clone size: NA; J gene: TRBJ2-1; D gene: TRBD2; V gene: TRBV7-9; CDR3 protein: CASSHLAGGNNEQFF; CDR3 DNA: TGTGCCAGCAGCCATTTAGCGGGGGGAAACAATGAGCAGTTCTTC
clone size: NA; J gene: TRBJ1-1; D gene: TRBD1; V gene: TRBV10-3; CDR3 protein: CASTLGRGLSEAFF; CDR3 DNA: TGTGCCTCGACTTTGGGCAGGGGGCTTTCTGAAGCTTTCTTT
clone size: NA; J gene: TRBJ2-5; D gene: TRBD2; V gene: TRBV19; CDR3 protein: CASSISAGGSRAETQYF; CDR3 DNA: TGTGCCAGTAGTATATCGGCGGGGGGCTCGAGGGCAGAGACCCAGTACTTC
clone size: NA; J gene: TRBJ1-2; D gene: NA; V gene: TRBV7-8; CDR3 protein: CASSLGQAGGYTF; CDR3 DNA: TGTGCCAGCAGCTTAGGGCAGGCCGGTGGCTACACCTTC
clone size: NA; J gene: TRBJ2-5; D gene: NA; V gene: TRBV5-1; CDR3 protein: CASSLGQQQETQYF; CDR3 DNA: TGCGCCAGCAGCTTGGGACAGCAACAAGAGACCCAGTACTTC
clone size: NA; J gene: TRBJ1-1; D gene: TRBD1; V gene: TRBV6-1; CDR3 protein: CASKGQGRADKAFF; CDR3 DNA: TGTGCCAGCAAGGGACAGGGCCGGGCGGATAAAGCTTTCTTT
clone size: NA; J gene: TRBJ2-2; D gene: NA; V gene: TRBV7-9; CDR3 protein: CASVRDTGELFF; CDR3 DNA: TGTGCCAGCGTACGAGACACCGGGGAGCTGTTTTTT
clone size: NA; J gene: TRBJ1-3; D gene: NA; V gene: TRBV4-1; CDR3 protein: CASSHLGISGNTIYF; CDR3 DNA: TGCGCCAGCAGTCACCTCGGTATTTCTGGAAACACCATATATTTT
clone size: few; J gene: TRBJ2-3; D gene: TRBD2; V gene: TRBV19; CDR3 protein: CASSIQLSGATSTDTQYF; CDR3 DNA: TGTGCCAGTAGTATCCAACTTAGCGGGGCAACTAGCACAGATACGCAGTATTTT
clone size: NA; J gene: TRBJ1-2; D gene: TRBD1; V gene: TRBV5-6; CDR3 protein: CASSLGTGSGYTF; CDR3 DNA: TGTGCCAGCAGCTTGGGGACAGGGTCTGGCTACACCTTC
clone size: NA; J gene: TRBJ2-3; D gene: TRBD2; V gene: TRBV7-8; CDR3 protein: CASSPGTSGSTDTQYF; CDR3 DNA: TGTGCCAGCAGCCCCGGGACTAGCGGGAGCACAGATACGCAGTATTTT
clone size: NA; J gene: TRBJ2-1; D gene: TRBD2; V gene: TRBV5-1; CDR3 protein: CASSLETSGYNEQFF; CDR3 DNA: TGCGCCAGCAGCTTGGAAACTAGCGGATACAATGAGCAGTTCTTC
clone size: NA; J gene: TRBJ2-5; D gene: NA; V gene: TRBV28; CDR3 protein: CASSLLLIAETQYF; CDR3 DNA: TGTGCCAGCAGTTTGTTACTAATTGCGGAGACCCAGTACTTC
clone size: few; J gene: TRBJ1-1; D gene: NA; V gene: TRBV5-1; CDR3 protein: CASSLAGVPEAFF; CDR3 DNA: TGCGCCAGCAGCTTGGCGGGGGTCCCTGAAGCTTTCTTT
clone size: NA; J gene: TRBJ1-1; D gene: TRBD1; V gene: TRBV7-9; CDR3 protein: CASSQWDRGAGEAFF; CDR3 DNA: TGTGCCAGCAGCCAATGGGACAGGGGAGCGGGTGAAGCTTTCTTT
clone size: NA; J gene: TRBJ2-4; D gene: TRBD1; V gene: TRBV4-2; CDR3 protein: CASSLDRDIQYF; CDR3 DNA: TGTGCCAGCAGCCTGGACAGGGACATTCAGTACTTC
clone size: NA; J gene: TRBJ2-3; D gene: NA; V gene: TRBV2; CDR3 protein: CASSERQGSTDTQYF; CDR3 DNA: TGTGCCAGCAGTGAAAGGCAGGGGAGCACAGATACGCAGTATTTT
clone size: NA; J gene: TRBJ2-3; D gene: TRBD2; V gene: TRBV30; CDR3 protein: CAWSGGTSRTQYF; CDR3 DNA: TGTGCCTGGAGTGGGGGGACTAGTAGGACGCAGTATTTT
clone size: once; J gene: TRBJ2-1; D gene: TRBD1; V gene: TRBV6-1; CDR3 protein: CASSDRDRGNEQFF; CDR3 DNA: TGTGCCAGCAGTGATCGGGACAGGGGAAATGAGCAGTTCTTC
clone size: NA; J gene: TRBJ2-5; D gene: NA; V gene: TRBV5-6; CDR3 protein: CASSFWAVEETQYF; CDR3 DNA: TGTGCCAGCAGCTTTTGGGCAGTGGAAGAGACCCAGTACTTC
clone size: NA; J gene: TRBJ2-5; D gene: NA; V gene: TRBV9; CDR3 protein: CASSVGGGSVTQYF; CDR3 DNA: TGTGCCAGCAGCGTAGGAGGAGGGTCGGTGACCCAGTACTTC
clone size: NA; J gene: TRBJ1-1; D gene: NA; V gene: TRBV11-3; CDR3 protein: CASSFRRGTEAFF; CDR3 DNA: TGTGCCAGCAGCTTTAGGCGGGGGACTGAAGCTTTCTTT
clone size: NA; J gene: TRBJ2-7; D gene: NA; V gene: TRBV5-1; CDR3 protein: CASSPYQAGGNEQYF; CDR3 DNA: TGCGCCAGCAGCCCCTACCAGGCAGGGGGGAACGAGCAGTACTTC
clone size: NA; J gene: TRBJ2-7; D gene: TRBD1; V gene: TRBV5-1; CDR3 protein: CASSLGQGSEQYF; CDR3 DNA: TGCGCCAGCAGCTTGGGACAGGGTTCCGAGCAGTACTTC
clone size: NA; J gene: TRBJ1-2; D gene: TRBD1; V gene: TRBV19; CDR3 protein: CASSAGDRGRYGYTF; CDR3 DNA: TGTGCCAGTAGTGCCGGAGACAGGGGAAGGTATGGCTACACCTTC
clone size: NA; J gene: TRBJ2-7; D gene: TRBD2; V gene: TRBV2; CDR3 protein: CASRGLAGAEGQYF; CDR3 DNA: TGTGCCAGCAGAGGACTAGCGGGGGCGGAAGGGCAGTACTTC
clone size: NA; J gene: TRBJ2-7; D gene: TRBD2; V gene: TRBV7-8; CDR3 protein: CASSLAMGAPSGDSYEQYF; CDR3 DNA: TGTGCCAGCAGCTTAGCGATGGGGGCACCTAGCGGGGACTCCTACGAGCAGTACTTC
clone size: NA; J gene: TRBJ2-4; D gene: TRBD2; V gene: TRBV4-2; CDR3 protein: CASSLRTSGGMGENIQYF; CDR3 DNA: TGTGCCAGCAGCCTTCGGACTAGCGGGGGGATGGGTGAAAACATTCAGTACTTC
clone size: few; J gene: TRBJ1-3; D gene: TRBD1; V gene: TRBV6-5; CDR3 protein: CASSYGQGEGNTIYF; CDR3 DNA: TGTGCCAGCAGTTACGGGCAGGGGGAAGGAAACACCATATATTTT
clone size: NA; J gene: TRBJ1-2; D gene: TRBD1; V gene: TRBV12-5; CDR3 protein: CASGLVQGPANYGYTF; CDR3 DNA: TGTGCTAGTGGTTTGGTACAGGGGCCTGCTAACTATGGCTACACCTTC
clone size: NA; J gene: TRBJ1-1; D gene: NA; V gene: TRBV21-1; CDR3 protein: CASSKPDRGNTEAFF; CDR3 DNA: TGTGCCAGCAGCAAGCCGGACAGGGGTAACACTGAAGCTTTCTTT
clone size: NA; J gene: TRBJ2-1; D gene: NA; V gene: TRBV9; CDR3 protein: CASSVAGANEQFF; CDR3 DNA: TGTGCCAGCAGCGTAGCTGGGGCAAATGAGCAGTTCTTC
clone size: NA; J gene: TRBJ2-7; D gene: TRBD2; V gene: TRBV5-4; CDR3 protein: CASSTSSGGAYEQYF; CDR3 DNA: TGTGCCAGCAGCACATCTAGCGGGGGGGCGTACGAGCAGTACTTC
clone size: NA; J gene: TRBJ2-5; D gene: NA; V gene: TRBV5-1; CDR3 protein: CASSLAGQSVTQYF; CDR3 DNA: TGCGCCAGCAGCTTGGCCGGACAGTCCGTGACCCAGTACTTC
clone size: NA; J gene: TRBJ1-1; D gene: TRBD1; V gene: TRBV9; CDR3 protein: CASSVEGTGGTEAFF; CDR3 DNA: TGTGCCAGCAGCGTAGAGGGGACAGGGGGCACTGAAGCTTTCTTT